Reported below is one T cell receptor beta chain. This record belongs to a study of OX40 agonist ivuxolimab in advanced cancers. The overall study: Participants averaged roughly 60 years of age (range roughly 23 to 90) and were under 90% male.

The CDR3 is 15 amino acids. Germline CDR1 MDHEN, CDR2 SYDVKM. V shed 5 bases, J shed 3 bases, and the junction held 7 bases outside the gene matches. Data came from immunoSEQ multiplex PCR; TCRdb stores just in-frame clones and leaves some out. The sample lists about 95,000 clones, about 91% occurring once. Sequenced here: CD4+ or CD8+ T cells sorted from blood, sampled in a trial of the OX40 agonist ivuxolimab. V gene TRBV28 combines with J gene TRBJ1-1; TRBD1 matches 9 bases. This sequence originates from an adult with an advanced solid tumor such as melanoma, head and neck, liver or kidney cancer. The chain's CDR3 is CASSEQGARYTEAFF. CDR3 DNA sequence: TGTGCCAGCAGTGAACAGGGGGCGCGGTACACTGAAGCTTTCTTT.